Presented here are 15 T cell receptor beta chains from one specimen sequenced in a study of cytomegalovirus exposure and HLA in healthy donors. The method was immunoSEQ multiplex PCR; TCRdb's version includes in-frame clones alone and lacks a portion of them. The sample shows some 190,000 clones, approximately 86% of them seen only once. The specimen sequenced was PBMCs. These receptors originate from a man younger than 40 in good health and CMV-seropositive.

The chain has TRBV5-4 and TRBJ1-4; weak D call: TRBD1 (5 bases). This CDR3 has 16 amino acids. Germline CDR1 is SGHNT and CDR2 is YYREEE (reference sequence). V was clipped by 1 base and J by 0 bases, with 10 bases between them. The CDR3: CASSLKTVATNEKLFF. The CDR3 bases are TGTGCCAGCAGCTTGAAGACAGTTGCAACTAATGAAAAACTGTTTTTT. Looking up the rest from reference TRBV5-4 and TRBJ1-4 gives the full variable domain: ETGVTQSPTHLIKTRGQQVTLRCSSQSGHNTVSWYQQALGQGPQFIFQYYREEENGRGNFPPRFSGLQFPNYSSELNVNALELDDSALYLCASSLKTVATNEKLFFGSGTQLSVL.

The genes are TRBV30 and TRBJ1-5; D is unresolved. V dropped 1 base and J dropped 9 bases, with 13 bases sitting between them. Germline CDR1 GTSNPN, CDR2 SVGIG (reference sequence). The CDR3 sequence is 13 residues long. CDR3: CAWSEEGLRPQHF. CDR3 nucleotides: TGTGCCTGGAGTGAGGAGGGTTTGAGGCCCCAGCATTTT.

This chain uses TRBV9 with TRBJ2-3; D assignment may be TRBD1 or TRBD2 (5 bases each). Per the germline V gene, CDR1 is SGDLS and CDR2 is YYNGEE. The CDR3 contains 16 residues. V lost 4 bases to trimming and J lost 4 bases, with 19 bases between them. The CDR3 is CASSSLMPRGADTQYF. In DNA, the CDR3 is TGTGCCAGCAGCTCACTAATGCCGCGAGGGGCAGATACGCAGTATTTT.

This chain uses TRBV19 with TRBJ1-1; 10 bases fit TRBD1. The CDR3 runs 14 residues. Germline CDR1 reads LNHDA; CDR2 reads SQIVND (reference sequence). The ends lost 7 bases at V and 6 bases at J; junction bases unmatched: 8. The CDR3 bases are TGTGCCAGTACAAGGACAGGGGGGCCGGCTGAAGCTTTCTTT. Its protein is CASTRTGGPAEAFF.

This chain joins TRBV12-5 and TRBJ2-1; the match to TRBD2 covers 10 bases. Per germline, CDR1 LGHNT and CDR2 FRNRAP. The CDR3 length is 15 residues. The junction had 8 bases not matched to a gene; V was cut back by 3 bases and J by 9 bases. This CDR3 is CASGFALAGVTEQFF. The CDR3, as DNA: TGTGCTAGTGGTTTCGCCCTAGCGGGAGTCACTGAGCAGTTCTTC. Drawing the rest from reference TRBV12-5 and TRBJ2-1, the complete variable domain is DARVTQTPRHKVTEMGQEVTMRCQPILGHNTVFWYRQTMMQGLELLAYFRNRAPLDDSGMPKDRFSAEMPDATLATLKIQPSEPRDSAVYFCASGFALAGVTEQFFGPGTRLTVL.

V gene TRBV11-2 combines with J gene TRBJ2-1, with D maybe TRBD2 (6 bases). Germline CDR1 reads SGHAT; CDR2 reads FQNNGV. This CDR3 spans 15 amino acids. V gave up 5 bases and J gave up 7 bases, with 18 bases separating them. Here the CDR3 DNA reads TGTGCCAGCAGCCCCCGGGACTCTGGGCGGAATGAGCAGTTCTTC. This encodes CASSPRDSGRNEQFF.

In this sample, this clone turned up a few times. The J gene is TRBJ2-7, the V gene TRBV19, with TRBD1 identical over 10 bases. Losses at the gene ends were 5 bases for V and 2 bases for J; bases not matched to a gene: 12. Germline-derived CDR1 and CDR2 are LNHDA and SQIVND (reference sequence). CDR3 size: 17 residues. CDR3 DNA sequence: TGTGCCAGTAGTCCTCTCCCGGGACAGGGGAGACCCTACGAGCAGTACTTC. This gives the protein CASSPLPGQGRPYEQYF.

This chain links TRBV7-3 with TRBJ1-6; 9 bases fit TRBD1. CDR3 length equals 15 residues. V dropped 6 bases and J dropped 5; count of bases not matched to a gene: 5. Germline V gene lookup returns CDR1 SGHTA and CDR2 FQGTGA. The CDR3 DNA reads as TGTGCCAGCAGGTCGAGGACAGGGGATAATTCACCCCTCCACTTT. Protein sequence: CASRSRTGDNSPLHF.

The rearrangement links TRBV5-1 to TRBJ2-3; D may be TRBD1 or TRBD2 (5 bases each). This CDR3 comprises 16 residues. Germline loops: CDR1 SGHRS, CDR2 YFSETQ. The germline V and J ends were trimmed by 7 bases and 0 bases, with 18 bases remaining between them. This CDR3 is CASSARGFTSTDTQYF. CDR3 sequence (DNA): TGCGCCAGCTCCGCGAGGGGCTTTACTAGCACAGATACGCAGTATTTT. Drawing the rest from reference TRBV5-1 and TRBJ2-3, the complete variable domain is KAGVTQTPRYLIKTRGQQVTLSCSPISGHRSVSWYQQTPGQGLQFLFEYFSETQRNKGNFPGRFSGRQFSNSRSEMNVSTLELGDSALYLCASSARGFTSTDTQYFGPGTRLTVL.

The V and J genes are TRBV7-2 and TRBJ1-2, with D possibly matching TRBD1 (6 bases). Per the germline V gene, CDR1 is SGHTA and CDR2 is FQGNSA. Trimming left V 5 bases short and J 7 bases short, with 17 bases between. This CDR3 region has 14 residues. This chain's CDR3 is CASSLGGRERGYTF. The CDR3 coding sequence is TGTGCCAGCAGCCTCGGGGGCAGGGAGCGTGGCTACACCTTC.

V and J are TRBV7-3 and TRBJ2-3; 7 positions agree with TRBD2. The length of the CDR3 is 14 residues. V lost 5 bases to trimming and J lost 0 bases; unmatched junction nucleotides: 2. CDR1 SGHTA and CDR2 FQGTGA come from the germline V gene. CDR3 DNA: TGTGCCAGCAGCGAACTAGCGAGCACAGATACGCAGTATTTT. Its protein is CASSELASTDTQYF.

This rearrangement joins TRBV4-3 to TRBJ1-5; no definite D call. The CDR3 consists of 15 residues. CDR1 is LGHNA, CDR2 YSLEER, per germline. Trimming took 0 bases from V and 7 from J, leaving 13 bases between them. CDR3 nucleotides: TGCGCCAGCAGCCAAGAGACCCACCCAGAACAGCCCCAGCATTTT. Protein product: CASSQETHPEQPQHF.

CDR3 residues: CAWGGGQYEQYF. Written as DNA, the CDR3 is TGTGCCTGGGGGGGAGGACAATACGAGCAGTACTTC. The chain employs TRBV30 and TRBJ2-7; D perhaps matches TRBD2 (6 bases). Between the trimmed V and J ends, which lost 5 bases and 4 bases, there was a span of 12 bases. Germline V lookup: CDR1 GTSNPN, CDR2 SVGIG (reference sequence). The length of the CDR3 is 12 residues.

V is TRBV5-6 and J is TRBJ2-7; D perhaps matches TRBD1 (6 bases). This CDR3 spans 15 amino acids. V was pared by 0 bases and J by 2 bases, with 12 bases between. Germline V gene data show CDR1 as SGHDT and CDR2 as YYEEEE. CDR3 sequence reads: CASSLGWTDTYEQYF. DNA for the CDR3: TGTGCCAGCAGCTTGGGATGGACAGATACCTACGAGCAGTACTTC.

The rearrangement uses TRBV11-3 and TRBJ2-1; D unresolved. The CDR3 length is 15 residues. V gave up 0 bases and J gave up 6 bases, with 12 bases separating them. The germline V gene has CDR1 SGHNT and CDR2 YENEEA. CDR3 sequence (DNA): TGTGCCAGCAGCTTAGAGGGTAGATTGGGCAATGAGCAGTTCTTC. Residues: CASSLEGRLGNEQFF.